These 20 T cell receptor beta chains share one sample of origin, sequenced in a study of blood T cell repertoires in COVID-19. Data came from immunoSEQ multiplex PCR; TCRdb stores just in-frame clones and leaves some out. The sample records some 290,000 clones, 90% being singletons. Sequencing input: peripheral blood. The receptors stem from a woman aged 35 to 49 with COVID-19, enrolled during active disease.

Details on this clone: The same CDR3 also results from other DNA sequences found in this sample. The chain carries TRBV7-2 and TRBJ1-2, with 10 positions matching TRBD1. Trimming at V came to 6 bases and at J to 8 bases, leaving 6 bases not matched to a gene. There are 13 residues in the CDR3. Germline V gene data show CDR1 as SGHTA and CDR2 as FQGNSA. The CDR3 DNA reads as TGTGCCAGCAGGCAGACAGGGGGCGGCGGCTACACCTTC. Its translation: CASRQTGGGGYTF.

The chain employs TRBV18 and TRBJ1-1; no reliable D call. CDR3 length: 13 residues. Germline V gene sequence: CDR1 KGHSH, CDR2 LQKENI. The V end lost 3 bases, the J end lost 1 base, and 6 bases lay between the germline ends. CDR3 amino acids: CASSPSGNTEAFF. Here the CDR3 DNA reads TGTGCCAGCTCACCTTCGGGGAACACTGAAGCTTTCTTT.

V and J are TRBV28 and TRBJ1-2, with 7 bases fitting TRBD1. The germline V gene encodes CDR1 MDHEN and CDR2 SYDVKM. The CDR3 totals 19 residues. V was pared by 4 bases and J by 4 bases, with 21 bases of the junction left unmatched. CDR3 sequence (DNA): TGTGCCAGCAGTTCCACGGCCCGGGACAGAAAGCTATTCACCTATGGCTACACCTTC. Amino acid sequence: CASSSTARDRKLFTYGYTF.

This chain joins TRBV4-2 and TRBJ2-1; 10 nucleotides align to TRBD2. The CDR3 length is 16 residues. The trim removed 0 bases at V and 4 bases at J, leaving 3 bases unmatched. In germline, CDR1 is LGHNA, CDR2 YNFKEQ. CDR3 sequence reads: CASSQELAGGYNEQFF. The CDR3 bases are TGTGCCAGCAGCCAAGAATTAGCGGGGGGTTACAATGAGCAGTTCTTC.

This chain connects TRBV27 to TRBJ1-1; perhaps TRBD1 as D (6 bases). The CDR3 sequence is 15 residues long. In germline, CDR1 is MNHEY, CDR2 SMNVEV (reference sequence). V was pared by 4 bases and J by 0 bases, with 12 bases between. CDR3 amino acids: CASSSHRALNTEAFF. As DNA, the CDR3 is TGTGCCAGCAGTTCTCACAGGGCATTGAACACTGAAGCTTTCTTT.

In its sample, this clone was seen a few times. V and J are TRBV19 and TRBJ1-3; the D is unclear. The germline V gene encodes CDR1 LNHDA and CDR2 SQIVND (reference sequence). The ends were cut back, 9 bases at V and 0 bases at J, with 12 bases in the middle. The CDR3 is 14 residues long. The CDR3 reads CASKDTSSGNTIYF. As DNA, the CDR3 is TGTGCCAGCAAAGATACTAGCTCTGGAAACACCATATATTTT.

The chain links TRBV19 to TRBJ1-1; 7 positions match TRBD1. This CDR3 has 16 amino acids. V gave up 4 bases and J gave up 2 bases; unmatched junction bases: 10. Germline assignment: CDR1 LNHDA and CDR2 SQIVND (reference sequence). In DNA form, the CDR3 reads TGTGCCAGTAGTAGTATCCGGACAGGCTACAACACTGAAGCTTTCTTT. Its translation: CASSSIRTGYNTEAFF.

The CDR3 DNA follows: TGTGCCAGTAGTTATCCCACAGGTACGGGAGGCACTGAAGCTTTCTTT. Protein sequence: CASSYPTGTGGTEAFF. The chain recombines TRBV19 with TRBJ1-1, with D possibly matching TRBD1 (5 bases). CDR3 size: 16 residues. Trimming shortened V by 5 bases and J by 4 bases, and 20 bases separated the two germline ends. CDR1 is LNHDA and CDR2 is SQIVND in the germline V gene (reference sequence).

The gene calls are TRBV7-9 and TRBJ2-7; 7 nucleotides align to TRBD1. This CDR3 has 15 residues. The germline V gene has CDR1 SEHNR and CDR2 FQNEAQ (reference sequence). The junction had 8 bases not matched to a gene; V was cut back by 5 bases and J by 1 base. The CDR3 DNA reads as TGTGCCAGCAGCGTTCCTACAGGGGCATCCTACGAGCAGTACTTC. Its translation: CASSVPTGASYEQYF.

The chain is built from TRBV6-5 and TRBJ1-1; 9 positions agree with TRBD1. This CDR3 is 13 amino acids long. The V and J ends lost 7 bases and 6 bases, in that order; junction bases with no gene match: 6. Germline CDR1 MNHEY, CDR2 SVGAGI. CDR3 nucleotide sequence: TGTGCCAGCAAAATTTACAGGGGGCCTGAAGCTTTCTTT. Residues: CASKIYRGPEAFF.

The chain has TRBV5-4 and TRBJ2-7; TRBD1 aligns across 7 bases. After removal of 2 bases from V and 0 bases from J, the junction contained 5 bases not matched to a gene. The V gene's germline CDR1 is SGHNT and CDR2 YYREEE (reference sequence). The CDR3 is 15 residues long. CDR3 in DNA: TGTGCCAGCAGCTTTGGGACAGCTGGCTCCTACGAGCAGTACTTC. This sequence encodes CASSFGTAGSYEQYF.

The chain uses TRBV5-1 and TRBJ2-5, with 9 bases that match TRBD2. In germline, CDR1 is SGHRS, CDR2 YFSETQ. Trimming cost V 0 bases and J 2 bases; bases outside gene matches: 5. The CDR3 extends over 16 amino acids. Here the CDR3 DNA reads TGCGCCAGCAGCTTGGGACGGACTAGCGTTCAAGAGACCCAGTACTTC. Its protein is CASSLGRTSVQETQYF.

Details on this clone: The identical CDR3 is also encoded by other nucleotide sequences in the sample. The gene calls are TRBV5-1 and TRBJ2-1; D gene uncertain. Germline-derived CDR1 and CDR2 are SGHRS and YFSETQ. The CDR3 length is 14 residues. V was clipped by 0 bases and J by 2 bases, with 6 bases between them. CDR3 sequence reads: CASSLEPPYNEQFF. The CDR3 DNA sequence: TGCGCCAGCAGCTTGGAGCCCCCCTACAATGAGCAGTTCTTC.

This clone was seen only once. The chain links TRBV7-8 to TRBJ1-4; 7 bases are shared with TRBD1. With V trimmed by 6 bases and J by 2 bases, 6 bases remained unmatched. The germline V gene encodes CDR1 SGHVS and CDR2 FQNEAQ. This CDR3 contains 15 residues. The CDR3 nucleotides read TGTGCCAGCAGTTACGAACAGGGGACTAATGAAAAACTGTTTTTT. Encoded protein: CASSYEQGTNEKLFF.

The chain uses TRBV19 and TRBJ1-5; possibly TRBD1 for D (6 bases). The germline CDR1 and CDR2 sequences are LNHDA and SQIVND (reference sequence). Trimming cost V 5 bases and J 5 bases, with 13 bases left between them. This CDR3 has 14 residues. The CDR3 region is CASSFGGADQPQHF. Written as DNA, the CDR3 is TGTGCCAGTAGTTTTGGGGGCGCGGATCAGCCCCAGCATTTT. The complete variable domain, with remaining parts taken from reference TRBV19 and TRBJ1-5, reads DGGITQSPKYLFRKEGQNVTLSCEQNLNHDAMYWYRQDPGQGLRLIYYSQIVNDFQKGDIAEGYSVSREKKESFPLTVTSAQKNPTAFYLCASSFGGADQPQHFGDGTRLSIL.

The chain links TRBV29-1 to TRBJ1-4; D remains unclear. CDR1 is SQVTM, CDR2 ANQGSEA, per germline. This CDR3 has 13 residues. V was pared by 0 bases and J by 8 bases, with 10 bases between. CDR3 protein: CSVEDYGGEKLFF. CDR3 in DNA: TGCAGCGTTGAAGACTATGGAGGGGAAAAACTGTTTTTT.

The gene calls are TRBV7-8 and TRBJ1-5; no definite D call. The V gene's germline CDR1 is SGHVS and CDR2 FQNEAQ. This CDR3 has 15 residues. Trimming removed 4 bases from V and 0 bases from J, with 10 bases in between. CDR3 coding DNA: TGTGCCAGCAGCTCCGGAGCTCGTAGCAATCAGCCCCAGCATTTT. As protein: CASSSGARSNQPQHF.

The chain joins TRBV2 to TRBJ1-1, with D perhaps matching TRBD1 (5 bases). The CDR3 is 14 residues long. Germline V gene sequence: CDR1 SNHLY, CDR2 FYNNEI. Trimming removed 4 bases from V and 1 base from J, with 10 bases in between. The CDR3 region has the DNA TGTGCCAGCAGTGCCCCAACAGGGAACACTGAAGCTTTCTTT. This translates into CASSAPTGNTEAFF.

This sequence joins TRBV3-1 (or the pseudogene TRBV3-2) and TRBJ1-1; D not resolved. V lost 5 bases and J lost 1, with 11 bases in between. CDR1 and CDR2 (germline): LGHDT, YNNKEL (reference sequence). The CDR3 runs to 14 residues. CDR3 DNA: TGTGCCAGCAGCGTGGCGACACCGAACACTGAAGCTTTCTTT. Translating it yields CASSVATPNTEAFF.

This chain uses TRBV19 with TRBJ1-1, with a possible D match to TRBD1 (5 bases). The V gene lost 7 bases and the J gene lost 1 base, with 13 bases spanning the gap. Per germline, CDR1 LNHDA and CDR2 SQIVND (reference sequence). This CDR3 is 14 amino acids long. CDR3 loop: CASKGRGPNTEAFF. The CDR3 nucleotides read TGTGCCAGTAAAGGGAGGGGACCGAACACTGAAGCTTTCTTT.